A single sample gave rise to the 9 T cell receptor beta chains below, sequenced in a study of T cell responses to AZD1222 COVID-19 vaccine. TCRdb's table, derived via immunoSEQ multiplex PCR, lists solely in-frame clones and lacks some. Of 50,000 to 55,000 clones detected, approximately 86% appear once; the ten largest clones hold about 2.5%. The sample in question was peripheral blood, obtained 28 days after the second AZD1222 dose. These receptors were obtained from an adult who received the AZD1222 COVID-19 vaccine.

Only a few counts were recorded for this clone. The J gene is TRBJ2-6, the V gene TRBV28; 12 bases match TRBD1. This CDR3 is 21 amino acids long. The germline V gene encodes CDR1 MDHEN and CDR2 SYDVKM. V was pared by 3 bases and J by 0 bases, with 12 bases of the junction left unmatched. In DNA, the CDR3 is TGTGCCAGCAGTTTGATGGGGCTCCGGGACAGGGGGCCCTCTGGGGCCAACGTCCTGACTTTC. Residues: CASSLMGLRDRGPSGANVLTF. Using reference TRBV28 and TRBJ2-6 for the parts outside the CDR3, the full variable domain is DVKVTQSSRYLVKRTGEKVFLECVQDMDHENMFWYRQDPGLGLRLIYFSYDVKMKEKGDIPEGYSVSREKKERFSLILESASTNQTSMYLCASSLMGLRDRGPSGANVLTFGAGSRLTVL.

This chain links TRBV2 with TRBJ2-3; D remains ambiguous. Germline V gives CDR1 SNHLY, CDR2 FYNNEI. V was pared by 6 bases and J by 4 bases, with 14 bases between. The CDR3 is 14 residues long. CDR3 in amino acids: CASSRTAGADTQYF. CDR3 in DNA: TGTGCCAGCAGCCGGACCGCCGGTGCAGATACGCAGTATTTT.

The chain has TRBV28 and TRBJ1-6, with 7 bases aligning to TRBD1. CDR3 size: 15 residues. The germline gives CDR1 MDHEN, CDR2 SYDVKM. V shed 6 bases, J shed 11 bases, and the junction held 13 bases outside the gene matches. CDR3 nucleotides: TGTGCCAGCAGATCACCACAGGGGAACGGGGCACCCCTCCACTTT. This translates into CASRSPQGNGAPLHF.

This chain uses TRBV6-1 with TRBJ2-3; 10 bases map to TRBD2. The V gene end was trimmed by 3 bases and the J gene end by 5 bases; junction bases not matched to a gene: 8. CDR3 size: 16 residues. Germline CDR1 and CDR2: MNHNS and SASEGT. CDR3: CASSDLLAGSQDTQYF. DNA for the CDR3: TGTGCCAGCAGTGATCTACTAGCGGGAAGTCAAGATACGCAGTATTTT.

This clone was seen just once. The chain joins TRBV27 to TRBJ1-5; D gene uncertain. V lost 3 bases and J 7 bases, leaving 16 bases between the germline ends. Germline V gene lookup returns CDR1 MNHEY and CDR2 SMNVEV (reference sequence). CDR3 length: 15 residues. Written as DNA, the CDR3 is TGTGCCAGCAGTTTCGAGGAGTGGGGAAGGCAGCCCCAGCATTTT. The encoded protein is CASSFEEWGRQPQHF.

DNA of the CDR3: TGTGCCAGCAGTATTAGGACAGGGCCCCAAGAGACCCAGTACTTC. Protein sequence: CASSIRTGPQETQYF. This chain connects TRBV27 to TRBJ2-5; 8 bases are a match to TRBD1. CDR3 length: 15 amino acids. The germline gives CDR1 MNHEY, CDR2 SMNVEV (reference sequence). V lost 5 bases, J lost 1 base, and 6 bases stayed unmatched.

The gene calls are TRBV9 and TRBJ1-1; maybe TRBD1 (5 bases). The CDR3 spans 14 residues. Trimming cost V 4 bases and J 4 bases, with 14 bases left between them. Germline V gene data show CDR1 as SGDLS and CDR2 as YYNGEE. The chain's CDR3 is CASSPAGQGTEAFF. CDR3 DNA sequence: TGTGCCAGCAGCCCGGCGGGGCAGGGCACTGAAGCTTTCTTT.

V and J are TRBV6-5 and TRBJ2-3; D gene unclear. Germline CDR1 is MNHEY and CDR2 is SVGAGI. This CDR3 spans 12 amino acids. The V and J ends lost 10 bases and 5 bases respectively, with 13 bases between them. For the CDR3, the DNA is TGTGCCATCAGGTCGAGTGGAGATACGCAGTATTTT. It codes for CAIRSSGDTQYF.

The chain uses TRBV7-8 and TRBJ2-2; tentatively, D is TRBD1 (5 bases). The CDR3 sequence is 15 residues long. From germline, CDR1 is SGHVS and CDR2 FQNEAQ. With 1 base removed from V and 8 bases from J, the gap between germline ends came to 14 bases. CDR3: CASSLDGRAAGELFF. DNA of the CDR3: TGTGCCAGCAGCTTAGACGGCAGGGCGGCGGGGGAGCTGTTTTTT. Drawing the rest from reference TRBV7-8 and TRBJ2-2, the complete variable domain is GAGVSQSPRYKVAKRGQDVALRCDPISGHVSLFWYQQALGQGPEFLTYFQNEAQLDKSGLPSDRFFAERPEGSVSTLKIQRTQQEDSAVYLCASSLDGRAAGELFFGEGSRLTVL.